The T cell receptor beta chain under discussion was sequenced for a study of cytomegalovirus exposure and HLA in healthy donors. Overall study results and limits: Overall, about 160 TCR beta chains were annotated as cytomegalovirus-associated. The finding came from a later analysis; first-cohort TCR clusters tended to co-occur in the 95 to 150 validation repertoires.

The data were produced by immunoSEQ multiplex PCR, yet TCRdb's version contains in-frame clones alone and is incomplete. The sample lists about 220,000 clones; about 90% were seen once. Germline assignment: CDR1 SGDLS and CDR2 YYNGEE. V shed 0 bases, J shed 3 bases, and the junction held 2 bases outside the gene matches. The length of the CDR3 is 14 residues. As regards this clone: What it binds is not known.

This sequence was found in a woman under 30 in good health and CMV-seronegative. The chain carries TRBV9 and TRBJ2-5; 7 positions agree with TRBD2. The specimen sequenced was PBMCs. The CDR3 DNA sequence: TGTGCCAGCAGCGTAGGGAGCGGGGAAGAGACCCAGTACTTC. Translated: CASSVGSGEETQYF.